Shown below are 5 T cell receptor beta chains from a single sample sequenced in a study of T cell repertoires in cytomegalovirus infection. MiXCR, applied by TCRdb to the reads, yields one record per CDR3 protein. This sample has more than 350,000 distinct CDR3 sequences; 30% to 40% occur once, and the top ten carry approximately 15%. Material for sequencing was PBMCs. The receptors were gathered from a human donor in good health (CMV status not recorded). Some clones in this sample may be carry-over from other donors' samples.

As to this clonotype: A single base separates this from a much larger clone, so it may be a read error. The chain recombines TRBV27 with TRBJ1-2; a weak D match, TRBD1 (6 bases). This CDR3 is 14 amino acids long. Germline V gene sequence: CDR1 MNHEY, CDR2 SMNVEV (reference sequence). Here the CDR3 reads CAISQRHRVGGYTF. In DNA, the CDR3 is TGTGCCATCAGTCAACGCCACAGGGTAGGAGGCTACACCTTC.

The V gene is TRBV7-9, the J gene TRBJ2-7; D remains ambiguous. CDR3 size: 14 residues. The germline V gene has CDR1 SEHNR and CDR2 FQNEAQ (reference sequence). The V end was cut by 8 bases, the J end by 2 bases, with 16 bases between. The CDR3 sequence: CASYKVTQPYEQYF. Here the CDR3 DNA reads TGTGCCAGCTACAAGGTGACACAACCCTACGAGCAGTACTTC.

This clonotype occurred many times. The chain links TRBV7-2 to TRBJ2-1; tentatively, D is TRBD1 (6 bases). Germline CDR1 is SGHTA and CDR2 is FQGNSA. V lost 1 base to trimming and J lost 2 bases, with 9 bases between them. The CDR3 spans 15 residues. CDR3 in amino acids: CASSLDRVAYNEQFF. For the CDR3, the DNA is TGTGCCAGCAGCTTAGACAGGGTCGCCTACAATGAGCAGTTCTTC.

This clonotype was detected ten times or more. The rearrangement links TRBV4-1 to TRBJ2-7; D is unresolved. This CDR3 is 11 amino acids long. Trimming took 0 bases from V and 6 from J, leaving 3 bases between them. Germline lookup yields CDR1 MGHRA and CDR2 YSYEKL. CDR3 sequence reads: CASSQEGEQYF. In DNA form, the CDR3 reads TGCGCCAGCAGCCAAGAAGGCGAGCAGTACTTC.

This clonotype was detected a few times. The genes are TRBV4-1 and TRBJ1-5; D uncertain. Germline V gene sequence: CDR1 MGHRA, CDR2 YSYEKL. V gave up 1 base and J gave up 4 bases, with 8 bases separating them. The CDR3 length is 14 residues. CDR3 residues: CASSQGPGNQPQHF. The CDR3 DNA reads TGCGCCAGCAGCCAAGGGCCGGGGAATCAGCCCCAGCATTTT.